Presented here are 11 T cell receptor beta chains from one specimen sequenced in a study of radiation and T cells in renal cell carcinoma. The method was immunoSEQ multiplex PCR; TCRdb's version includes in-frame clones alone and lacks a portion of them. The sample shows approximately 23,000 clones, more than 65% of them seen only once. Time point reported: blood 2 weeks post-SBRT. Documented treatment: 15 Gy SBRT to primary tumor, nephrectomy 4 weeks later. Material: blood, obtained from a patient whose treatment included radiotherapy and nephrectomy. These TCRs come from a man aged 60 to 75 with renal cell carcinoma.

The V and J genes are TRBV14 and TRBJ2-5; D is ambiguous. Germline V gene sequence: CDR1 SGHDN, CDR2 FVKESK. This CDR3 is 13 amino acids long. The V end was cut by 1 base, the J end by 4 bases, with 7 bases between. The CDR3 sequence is CASSQGLGETQYF. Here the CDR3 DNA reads TGTGCCAGCAGCCAAGGGTTAGGAGAGACCCAGTACTTC.

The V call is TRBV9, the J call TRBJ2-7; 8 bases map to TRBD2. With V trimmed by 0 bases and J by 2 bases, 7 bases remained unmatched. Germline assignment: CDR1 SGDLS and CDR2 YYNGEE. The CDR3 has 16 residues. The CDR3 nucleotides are TGTGCCAGCAGCGTAGTGCCGGGAGGGCCCCCCTACGAGCAGTACTTC. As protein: CASSVVPGGPPYEQYF.

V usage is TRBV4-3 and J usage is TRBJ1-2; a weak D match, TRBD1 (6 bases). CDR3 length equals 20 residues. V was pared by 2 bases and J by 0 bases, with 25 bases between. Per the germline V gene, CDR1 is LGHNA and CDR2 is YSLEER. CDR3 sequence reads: CASSQLTTGFSRRTNYGYTF. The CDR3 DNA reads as TGCGCCAGCAGCCAATTGACTACAGGGTTTAGTAGGCGTACTAACTATGGCTACACCTTC.

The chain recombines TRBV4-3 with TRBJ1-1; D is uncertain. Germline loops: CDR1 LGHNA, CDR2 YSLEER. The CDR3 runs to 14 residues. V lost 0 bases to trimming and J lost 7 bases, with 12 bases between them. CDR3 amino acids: CASSQERFTFEAFF. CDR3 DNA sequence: TGCGCCAGCAGCCAAGAGAGGTTTACTTTTGAAGCTTTCTTT.

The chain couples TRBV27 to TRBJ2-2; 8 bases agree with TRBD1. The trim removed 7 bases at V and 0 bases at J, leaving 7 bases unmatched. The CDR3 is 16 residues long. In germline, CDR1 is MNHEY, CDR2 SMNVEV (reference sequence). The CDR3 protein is CASTLTGAPNTGELFF. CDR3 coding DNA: TGTGCCAGCACTTTGACAGGGGCACCGAACACCGGGGAGCTGTTTTTT.

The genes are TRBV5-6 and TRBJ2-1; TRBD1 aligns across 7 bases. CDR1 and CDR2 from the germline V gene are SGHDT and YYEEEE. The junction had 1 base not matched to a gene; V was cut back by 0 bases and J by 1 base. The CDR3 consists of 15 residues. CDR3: CASSLDRGSYNEQFF. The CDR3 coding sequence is TGTGCCAGCAGCTTGGACAGGGGTTCCTACAATGAGCAGTTCTTC.

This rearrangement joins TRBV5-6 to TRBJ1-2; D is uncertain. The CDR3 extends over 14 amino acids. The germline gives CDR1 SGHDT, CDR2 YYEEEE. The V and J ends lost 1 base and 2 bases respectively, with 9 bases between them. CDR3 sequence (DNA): TGTGCCAGCAGCTTGTATGGGCCCAACTATGGCTACACCTTC. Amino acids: CASSLYGPNYGYTF.

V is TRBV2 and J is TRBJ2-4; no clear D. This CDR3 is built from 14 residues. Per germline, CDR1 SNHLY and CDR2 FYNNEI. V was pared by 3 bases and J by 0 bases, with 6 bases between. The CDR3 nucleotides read TGTGCCAGCAGTGACGGCCTAGCCAAAAACATTCAGTACTTC. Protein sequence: CASSDGLAKNIQYF. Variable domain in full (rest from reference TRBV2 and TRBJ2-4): EPEVTQTPSHQVTQMGQEVILRCVPISNHLYFYWYRQILGQKVEFLVSFYNNEISEKSEIFDDQFSVERPDGSNFTLKIRSTKLEDSAMYFCASSDGLAKNIQYFGAGTRLSVL.

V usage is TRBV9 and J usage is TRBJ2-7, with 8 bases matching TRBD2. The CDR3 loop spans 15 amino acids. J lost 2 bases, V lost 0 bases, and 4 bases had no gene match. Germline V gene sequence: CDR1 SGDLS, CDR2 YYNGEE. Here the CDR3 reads CASSVAPGRAYEQYF. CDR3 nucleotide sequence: TGTGCCAGCAGCGTAGCTCCCGGGAGGGCCTACGAGCAGTACTTC.

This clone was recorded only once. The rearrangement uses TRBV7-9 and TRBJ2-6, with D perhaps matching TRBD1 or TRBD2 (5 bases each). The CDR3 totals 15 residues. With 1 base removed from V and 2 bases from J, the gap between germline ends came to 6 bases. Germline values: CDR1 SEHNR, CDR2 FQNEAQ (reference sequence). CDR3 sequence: CASSLGDPGANVLTF. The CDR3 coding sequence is TGTGCCAGCAGCTTAGGGGACCCTGGGGCCAACGTCCTGACTTTC.

CDR3 coding DNA: TGTGCCAGCAGCAGGGGGGAAAGGGGACAAGAGACCCAGTACTTC. It is translated as CASSRGERGQETQYF. V is TRBV2 and J is TRBJ2-5; D may be TRBD1 (7 bases). This CDR3 has 15 residues. The germline V gene encodes CDR1 SNHLY and CDR2 FYNNEI. V lost 6 bases and J lost 2, with 16 bases in between.